A single sample is the source of the 8 T cell receptor beta chains below, sequenced in a study of early T cells in non-severe SARS-CoV-2 infection. TCRdb passed the 5' RACE reads through MiXCR, listing each CDR3 protein once. Seen here are fewer than 40,000 distinct CDR3 sequences, 5% to 7% observed once, and the top ten hold about 20%. The sample was whole blood. The receptors shown here come from an adult who was a healthcare worker with PCR-confirmed SARS-CoV-2 infection or an uninfected control (not recorded which).

The table lists this clonotype with many counts. V usage is TRBV10-3 and J usage is TRBJ2-7; the match to TRBD1 covers 9 bases. The CDR3 has 13 amino acids. With V trimmed by 5 bases and J by 3 bases, 2 bases remained unmatched. Germline V CDR1 and CDR2: ENHRY, SYGVKD. CDR3 protein: CAISPGQGYEQYF. For the CDR3, the DNA is TGTGCCATCAGTCCGGGACAGGGCTACGAGCAGTACTTC.

The V call is TRBV21-1, the J call TRBJ2-2; TRBD2, as called in the table, went unchecked against the DNA. TRBV21-1 is listed as a pseudogene. The CDR3 is 17 amino acids. DNA of the CDR3: TGTGCCAGCAACCCCGGGACTAGCGGGCAGAACACCGGGGAGCTGTTTTTT. Its protein product is CASNPGTSGQNTGELFF.

This clonotype occurred many times. The chain is built from TRBV3-2 and TRBJ2-1. TRBV3-2 is tagged as a pseudogene. This CDR3 is built from 16 residues. CDR3 amino acids: CASSQSHQSSYNEQFF. DNA for the CDR3: TGTGCCAGCAGCCAAAGCCACCAAAGCTCCTACAATGAGCAGTTCTTC.

This clonotype was seen ten or more times. V gene TRBV24-1 combines with J gene TRBJ1-2; 11 bases are shared with TRBD1. The V gene end was trimmed by 4 bases and the J gene end by 8 bases; junction bases not matched to a gene: 11. There are 16 residues in the CDR3. Germline V lookup: CDR1 KGHDR, CDR2 SFDVKD. The CDR3 nucleotides read TGTGCCACCAGTGACCCCGGACAGGGGGCGCGAGGCGGCTACACCTTC. Protein sequence: CATSDPGQGARGGYTF.

This clonotype showed up just a few times. The V call is TRBV2, the J call TRBJ2-5; D unclear. CDR1 and CDR2 from the germline V gene are SNHLY and FYNNEI. V was trimmed by 6 bases and J by 0 bases, leaving 11 bases between them. The CDR3 covers 14 residues. CDR3 bases: TGTGCCAGCAGGATAACACAGTACCAAGAGACCCAGTACTTC. Its translation: CASRITQYQETQYF.

The genes are TRBV7-9 and TRBJ2-7, with 9 positions matching TRBD1. This CDR3 comprises 17 residues. The germline V gene has CDR1 SEHNR and CDR2 FQNEAQ (reference sequence). V lost 4 bases to trimming and J lost 3 bases; unmatched junction nucleotides: 13. CDR3 in amino acids: CASSSNGVWTGVYEQYF. In DNA form, the CDR3 reads TGTGCCAGCAGCTCGAATGGTGTGTGGACAGGGGTCTACGAGCAGTACTTC.

This clonotype was picked up a small number of times. The J gene is TRBJ2-7, the V gene TRBV28; a possible D gene is TRBD1 (8 bases). Germline values: CDR1 MDHEN, CDR2 SYDVKM. The CDR3 has 15 amino acids. V was trimmed by 5 bases and J by 2 bases, leaving 16 bases between them. The CDR3 DNA reads TGTGCCAGCAGTCCATGGGGGGGACAGGCCTACGAGCAGTACTTC. Its protein is CASSPWGGQAYEQYF.

The chain's CDR3 is CASSQGWGLTAGELFF. The CDR3 DNA reads as TGCGCCAGCAGCCAAGGGTGGGGCCTGACTGCCGGGGAGCTGTTTTTT. V is TRBV4-1 and J is TRBJ2-2, with a possible D match to TRBD1 (5 bases). This CDR3 spans 16 amino acids. Trimming removed 1 base from V and 6 bases from J, with 15 bases in between. Germline V gene data show CDR1 as MGHRA and CDR2 as YSYEKL.